Below, 2 T cell receptor beta chains from the same sample are listed, as sequenced in a study of cytomegalovirus exposure and HLA in healthy donors. In the PCR, 60 Vbeta and 13 Jbeta primers were used. Assay used: immunoSEQ multiplex PCR; TCRdb lists only in-frame clones, some missing. The table shows 90,000 or so clones, with 65% to 75% occurring only once. The material sequenced was PBMCs. These receptors all stem from a man in his 60s in good health and CMV-seronegative.

DNA for the CDR3: TGTGCCAGTAGTATGGGGGCGGGGGATCATCAGCCCCAGCATTTT. This translates into CASSMGAGDHQPQHF. The chain uses TRBV19 and TRBJ1-5; D might be TRBD1 (6 bases). Germline V gives CDR1 LNHDA, CDR2 SQIVND (reference sequence). Trimming stripped 3 bases from V and 5 bases from J, with 14 bases between. The length of the CDR3 is 15 residues.

This chain uses TRBV6-1 with TRBJ2-2; TRBD2 might be the D (5 bases). V was shortened by 7 bases and J by 4 bases, with 13 bases between the two germline ends. This CDR3 has 14 residues. The germline gives CDR1 MNHNS, CDR2 SASEGT. CDR3 nucleotide sequence: TGTGCCAGCACTACGGGGATGGGCACCGGGGAGCTGTTTTTT. Translated: CASTTGMGTGELFF.